Listed here are 10 T cell receptor beta chains from one sample, sequenced in a study of human T cells and chemical hapten exposure. Time point defined: pre-sensitization, week 0. The treatment denotes: therapeutic diphenylcyclopropenone sensitization with weekly scalp DPC. TCRdb reprocessed the RACE reads via MiXCR and lists one record per CDR3 protein. This sample has 250,000 or so distinct CDR3 sequences; approximately 7.5% occur once, and the top ten carry 1.2%. The sample here was whole blood, taken in connection with sensitization to the hapten diphenylcyclopropenone (DPC). The receptors were gathered from a man aged 18-30 years with alopecia areata. Some clones in this sample may be carry-over from other donors' samples.

This clonotype appeared a few times. The chain joins TRBV6-6 to TRBJ2-7; 10 bases match TRBD1. The J segment lost 2 bases and the V segment lost 2 bases, leaving 3 bases of the junction unmatched. Germline loops: CDR1 MNHNY, CDR2 SVGAGI (reference sequence). The CDR3 sequence is 15 residues long. The CDR3 here is CASSYPDRGTYEQYF. The CDR3 nucleotides are TGTGCCAGCAGTTACCCGGACAGGGGGACCTACGAGCAGTACTTC.

This sequence joins TRBV20-1 and TRBJ1-5; 7 nucleotides align to TRBD1. Unmatched junction bases numbered 22, after V lost 7 bases and J lost 10 bases. The CDR3 extends over 16 amino acids. Germline V gene lookup returns CDR1 DFQATT and CDR2 SNEGSKA (reference sequence). CDR3 DNA sequence: TGCAGTGTTTTAAACCCGGGACAGCAGATTATCAGCCCCCAGCATTTT. Translation gives CSVLNPGQQIISPQHF.

This clonotype was counted between two and nine times. V usage is TRBV5-1 and J usage is TRBJ1-2, with D possibly matching TRBD1 (5 bases). The CDR3 is 12 amino acids. V lost 7 bases and J lost 4, with 11 bases in between. CDR1 is SGHRS and CDR2 is YFSETQ in the germline V gene. CDR3 in DNA: TGCGCCAGCGCCGGGGGTTTCTATGGCTACACCTTC. Translating gives CASAGGFYGYTF.

Within the sample, this clonotype is medium-sized (0.01 to 0.1%). The V call is TRBV27, the J call TRBJ2-1, with unresolved D. CDR3 length equals 12 residues. Germline CDR1 MNHEY, CDR2 SMNVEV (reference sequence). Trimming shortened V by 5 bases and J by 7 bases, and 9 bases separated the two germline ends. The CDR3 bases are TGTGCCAGCAGTCTGTTGGGGAATGAGCAGTTCTTC. It specifies CASSLLGNEQFF.

The table lists this clonotype with a few counts. J is TRBJ1-2 and V is TRBV12-3 or TRBV12-4; D is undetermined. With 3 bases removed from V and 6 bases from J, the gap between germline ends came to 11 bases. There are 13 residues in the CDR3. In DNA form, the CDR3 reads TGTGCCAGCAGTTTCCGCTGGACGAATGGCTACACCTTC. Amino acid sequence: CASSFRWTNGYTF.

This clonotype has just a few counts. The rearrangement joins TRBV12-3 or TRBV12-4 to TRBJ2-1; 13 nucleotides align to TRBD2. The CDR3 sequence is 15 residues long. V was pared by 5 bases and J by 7 bases, with 5 bases of the junction left unmatched. The CDR3 nucleotides are TGTGCCAGCAGTCCTACTAGCGGGGGGGCAAATGAGCAGTTCTTC. Amino acids: CASSPTSGGANEQFF.

This clonotype occurred a few times. The V call is TRBV5-5, the J call TRBJ1-2; D possibly corresponds to TRBD1 (5 bases). This CDR3 region has 14 residues. V was pared by 0 bases and J by 5 bases, with 11 bases between. Looked up from germline, CDR1 is SGHKS and CDR2 is YYEKEE (reference sequence). The CDR3 here is CASSLEGNDYGYTF. Written as DNA, the CDR3 is TGTGCCAGCAGCTTGGAGGGGAACGATTATGGCTACACCTTC. Supplemented by reference TRBV5-5 and TRBJ1-2, the full variable domain reads DAGVTQSPTHLIKTRGQQVTLRCSPISGHKSVSWYQQVLGQGPQFIFQYYEKEERGRGNFPDRFSARQFPNYSSELNVNALLLGDSALYLCASSLEGNDYGYTFGSGTRLTVV.

The chain couples TRBV11-2 to TRBJ2-1, with 9 nucleotides matching TRBD2. J lost 0 bases, V lost 6 bases, and 9 bases had no gene match. The CDR3 runs to 17 residues. Germline V CDR1 and CDR2: SGHAT, FQNNGV. Here the CDR3 reads CASRLGLAERSYNEQFF. Here the CDR3 DNA reads TGTGCCAGCAGATTGGGACTAGCTGAACGCTCCTACAATGAGCAGTTCTTC.

The chain combines TRBV29-1 with TRBJ2-7, with TRBD1 matching over 7 bases. The CDR3 spans 13 residues. V gave up 6 bases and J gave up 3 bases; unmatched junction bases: 8. The V gene's germline CDR1 is SQVTM and CDR2 ANQGSEA. CDR3 amino acids: CSVRQGSHYEQYF. The CDR3 bases are TGCAGCGTCCGACAGGGCTCCCACTACGAGCAGTACTTC.

The sample holds one count of this clonotype. CDR3 in DNA: TGCGCCAGCAGCCAAGCCCCTCCTTCACCCCTCCACTTT. Translated, it gives CASSQAPPSPLHF. V and J are TRBV4-3 and TRBJ1-6; D remains unclear. CDR3 length: 13 amino acids. Germline assignment: CDR1 LGHNA and CDR2 YSLEER. Trimming cost V 1 base and J 9 bases, with 7 bases left between them.